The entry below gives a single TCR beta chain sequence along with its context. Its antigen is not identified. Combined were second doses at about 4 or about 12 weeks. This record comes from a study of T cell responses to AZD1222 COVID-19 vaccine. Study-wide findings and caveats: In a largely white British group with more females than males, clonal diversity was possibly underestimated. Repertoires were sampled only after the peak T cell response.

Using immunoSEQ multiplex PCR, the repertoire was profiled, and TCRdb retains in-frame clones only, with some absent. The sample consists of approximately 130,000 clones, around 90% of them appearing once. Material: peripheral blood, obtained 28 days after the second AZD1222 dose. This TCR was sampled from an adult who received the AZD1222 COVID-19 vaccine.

The CDR3 reads CASSSGTDYGYTF. CDR3 coding DNA: TGTGCCAGCAGCTCCGGGACAGATTATGGCTACACCTTC. This chain uses TRBV7-3 with TRBJ1-2; 7 bases are a match to TRBD1. The germline V gene encodes CDR1 SGHTA and CDR2 FQGTGA. This CDR3 spans 13 amino acids. Trimming took 4 bases from V and 5 from J; bases not matched to a gene: 4.